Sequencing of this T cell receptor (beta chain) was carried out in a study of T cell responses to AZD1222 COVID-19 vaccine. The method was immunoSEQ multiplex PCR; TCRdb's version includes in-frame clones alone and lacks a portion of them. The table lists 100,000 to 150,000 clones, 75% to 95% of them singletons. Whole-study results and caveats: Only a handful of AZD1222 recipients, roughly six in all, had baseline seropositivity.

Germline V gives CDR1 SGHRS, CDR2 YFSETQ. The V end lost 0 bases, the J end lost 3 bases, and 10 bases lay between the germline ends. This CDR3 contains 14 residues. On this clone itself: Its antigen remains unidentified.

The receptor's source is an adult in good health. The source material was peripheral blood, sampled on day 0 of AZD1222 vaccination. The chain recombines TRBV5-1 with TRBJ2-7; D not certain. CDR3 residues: CASSLAGQHYEQYF. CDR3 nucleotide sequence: TGCGCCAGCAGCTTGGCAGGCCAGCACTACGAGCAGTACTTC.